One and the same sample provided the 29 T cell receptor beta chains below, sequenced in a study of identical twins. TCRdb reprocessed the 5' RACE reads via MiXCR and lists one record per CDR3 protein. The sample has some 900,000 distinct CDR3 sequences; 9% to 15% are singletons. This sample was also put to use in a study of yellow fever vaccine responses in identical twins.

Source material: PBMCs. The receptors here all came from a woman under 30 in good health.

The chain combines TRBV24-1 with TRBJ2-5; 13 bases agree with TRBD2. The CDR3 is 14 residues long. Germline CDR1 and CDR2: KGHDR and SFDVKD. J lost 3 bases, V lost 9 bases, and 3 bases had no gene match. The CDR3 DNA reads TGTGCCACCGGACTAGCGGGGGAGAAAGAGACCCAGTACTTC. It codes for CATGLAGEKETQYF.

This clonotype was seen a few times. The rearrangement joins TRBV5-1 to TRBJ1-4; 8 nucleotides align to TRBD1. The germline gives CDR1 SGHRS, CDR2 YFSETQ. The V and J ends lost 4 bases and 6 bases, in that order; junction bases with no gene match: 8. This CDR3 has 15 amino acids. CDR3: CASSPPGTGDEKLFF. The CDR3 coding sequence is TGCGCCAGCAGCCCACCCGGGACAGGAGATGAAAAACTGTTTTTT.

The chain uses TRBV5-1 and TRBJ2-5; D gene ambiguous. CDR1 and CDR2 (germline): SGHRS, YFSETQ. Between the trimmed V and J ends, which lost 0 bases and 7 bases, there was a span of 16 bases. The CDR3 contains 15 residues. The CDR3 loop reads CASSLAAVLNGTQYF. The CDR3 DNA sequence: TGCGCCAGCAGCTTGGCGGCAGTCCTCAATGGGACCCAGTACTTC.

Ten or more counts support this clonotype. The rearrangement links TRBV5-1 to TRBJ2-7; 7 positions match TRBD1. CDR1 is SGHRS and CDR2 is YFSETQ in the germline V gene. The CDR3 has 14 amino acids. J was trimmed by 2 bases and V by 5 bases; bases with no gene match: 7. The CDR3 nucleotides are TGCGCCAGCAGACGAGACAGGGCAACCTACGAGCAGTACGTC. It yields the protein CASRRDRATYEQYV.

This clonotype showed up just a few times. This chain links TRBV10-3 with TRBJ2-5; 7 nucleotides align to TRBD1. The CDR3 length is 14 residues. Trimming removed 4 bases from V and 5 bases from J; junction bases left unmatched: 7. Germline V gene sequence: CDR1 ENHRY, CDR2 SYGVKD. The CDR3 nucleotides read TGTGCCATCAGTGGACAGGGATGGGTGGAGACCCAGTACTTC. Its translation: CAISGQGWVETQYF.

This clonotype was seen more than once but under ten times. The chain joins TRBV20-1 to TRBJ1-4, with D perhaps TRBD1 (6 bases). V lost 6 bases and J lost 0, with 17 bases in between. In germline, CDR1 is DFQATT, CDR2 SNEGSKA (reference sequence). This CDR3 is 16 amino acids long. This CDR3 reads CSAVTGTPATNEKLFF. DNA for the CDR3: TGCAGTGCAGTAACCGGGACACCGGCAACTAATGAAAAACTGTTTTTT.

There are many counts of this clonotype. The chain carries TRBV20-1 and TRBJ2-3, with D possibly TRBD2 on 6 matching bases. V was trimmed by 6 bases and J by 6 bases, leaving 25 bases between them. Per the germline V gene, CDR1 is DFQATT and CDR2 is SNEGSKA (reference sequence). The CDR3 extends over 16 amino acids. Here the CDR3 DNA reads TGCAGTGCACCCCCGTGGAGGGGACCAAACTCGGATACGCAGTATTTT. This translates into CSAPPWRGPNSDTQYF.

This chain connects TRBV19 to TRBJ2-1; 8 bases match TRBD1. CDR3 length: 15 amino acids. Germline CDR1 and CDR2: LNHDA and SQIVND (reference sequence). J was trimmed by 1 base and V by 5 bases; bases with no gene match: 4. The CDR3: CASSEDRGSYNEQFF. CDR3 DNA: TGTGCCAGTAGTGAAGACAGGGGATCCTACAATGAGCAGTTCTTC.

This clonotype showed up many times. The junction does not match germline at one end; this may be a read error. The chain links TRBV5-1 to TRBJ2-2; possible D gene TRBD1, 6 bases. CDR3 size: 14 residues. Per germline, CDR1 SGHRS and CDR2 YFSETQ. CDR3 sequence (DNA): TGTGCCAGCAGCTTAGGGGGGAACACCGGGGAGCTGTTTTTT. Translated: CASSLGGNTGELFF.

This clonotype was observed a few times. The chain uses TRBV20-1 and TRBJ1-1; D is unclear. The CDR3 covers 13 residues. Germline V gives CDR1 DFQATT, CDR2 SNEGSKA (reference sequence). Trimming took off 5 bases at V and 9 bases at J, with 19 bases between the two ends. The CDR3 region is CSAPPTGELKAFF. The DNA of the CDR3 is TGCAGTGCTCCTCCGACCGGGGAATTGAAAGCTTTCTTT.

This clonotype was seen only a few times. The genes are TRBV20-1 and TRBJ1-3; no clear D. Trimming stripped 1 base from V and 7 bases from J, with 5 bases between. Germline V CDR1 and CDR2: DFQATT, SNEGSKA (reference sequence). This CDR3 has 11 residues. CDR3 sequence (DNA): TGCAGTGCTAGAGGGGCGAACACCATATATTTT. This translates into CSARGANTIYF.

This clonotype was counted between two and nine times. V gene TRBV4-2 combines with J gene TRBJ1-5; TRBD1 is a possible D gene (6 bases). Germline CDR1 reads LGHNA; CDR2 reads YNFKEQ. This CDR3 is 16 amino acids long. V gave up 0 bases and J gave up 0 bases, with 9 bases separating them. The CDR3 here is CASSQDYRVSNQPQHF. CDR3 DNA sequence: TGTGCCAGCAGCCAAGACTACAGGGTTAGCAATCAGCCCCAGCATTTT.

The chain has TRBV7-2 and TRBJ2-2; D not certain. In germline, CDR1 is SGHTA, CDR2 FQGNSA. CDR3 length: 15 residues. V dropped 2 bases and J dropped 5 bases, with 12 bases sitting between them. CDR3 protein: CASSLWSSRTGELFF. The CDR3 nucleotides are TGTGCCAGCAGCTTATGGTCTTCTAGAACCGGGGAGCTGTTTTTT.

In its sample, this clonotype was seen many times. The genes are TRBV10-3 and TRBJ2-3, with 13 bases fitting TRBD2. Germline V CDR1 and CDR2: ENHRY, SYGVKD. Trimming at V came to 9 bases and at J to 10 bases, leaving 16 bases not matched to a gene. The length of the CDR3 is 16 residues. The CDR3 sequence: CAIRLPGLAGPSSQYF. CDR3 nucleotides: TGTGCCATTCGACTCCCGGGACTAGCGGGACCTTCTTCGCAGTATTTT.

The chain recombines TRBV6-5 with TRBJ2-2; D unclear. Germline V gene data show CDR1 as MNHEY and CDR2 as SVGAGI. V lost 4 bases and J 4 bases, leaving 13 bases between the germline ends. The CDR3 is 15 amino acids. The CDR3 region is CASSSLPQSTGELFF. For the CDR3, the DNA is TGTGCCAGCAGTTCCCTACCTCAGAGCACCGGGGAGCTGTTTTTT.

The chain is built from TRBV7-2 and TRBJ2-5; 10 bases agree with TRBD2. The CDR3 contains 16 residues. V lost 1 base to trimming and J lost 5 bases; unmatched junction nucleotides: 7. Germline CDR1 SGHTA, CDR2 FQGNSA. CDR3 in DNA: TGTGCCAGCAGCTTAGGGGTAGCGGGAGGTTGGGAGACCCAGTACTTC. Protein sequence: CASSLGVAGGWETQYF.

This clonotype appeared many times. V is TRBV6-2 or TRBV6-3 and J is TRBJ2-7, with 7 bases lining up with TRBD1. V was pared by 6 bases and J by 3 bases, with 5 bases of the junction left unmatched. Germline loops: CDR1 MNHEY, CDR2 SVGEGT. This CDR3 region has 13 residues. This CDR3 reads CASRQTGNYEQYV. The CDR3 bases are TGTGCCAGCAGACAGACAGGGAACTACGAGCAGTACGTC.

V is TRBV5-5 and J is TRBJ2-2, with D unclear. CDR1 and CDR2 (germline): SGHKS, YYEKEE (reference sequence). V lost 3 bases and J lost 7, with 19 bases in between. This CDR3 contains 16 residues. The DNA of the CDR3 is TGTGCCAGCAGCTCCTCCGCGACCCAATTCGGCGGGGAGCTGTTTTTT. It is translated as CASSSSATQFGGELFF.

This clonotype was seen ten or more times. V gene TRBV4-2 combines with J gene TRBJ2-5; possibly TRBD2 for D (5 bases). The CDR3 is made up of 16 amino acids. Germline V gives CDR1 LGHNA, CDR2 YNFKEQ. The V and J ends lost 5 bases and 1 base respectively, with 17 bases between them. CDR3 residues: CASSGLGQMLQETQYF. As DNA, the CDR3 is TGTGCCAGCAGCGGACTGGGTCAAATGCTCCAAGAGACCCAGTACTTC.

This clonotype came up a few times. V and J are TRBV13 and TRBJ1-2, with TRBD1 as a possible D gene (6 bases). Trimming removed 2 bases from V and 5 bases from J, with 15 bases in between. The CDR3 totals 15 residues. Germline CDR1 is PRHDT and CDR2 is FYEKMQ (reference sequence). In DNA, the CDR3 is TGTGCCAGCAGCTTATCTGCTTGGCAGGGGTATGGCTACACCTTC. This translates into CASSLSAWQGYGYTF.

In this sample, this clonotype turned up a few times. This chain uses TRBV7-9 with TRBJ2-5, with D possibly TRBD1 on 6 matching bases. The germline V gene has CDR1 SEHNR and CDR2 FQNEAQ (reference sequence). V was shortened by 2 bases and J by 3 bases, with 10 bases between the two germline ends. The CDR3 runs 14 residues. The CDR3 loop is CASSLNRVEETQYF. As DNA, the CDR3 is TGTGCCAGCAGCTTAAACAGGGTGGAAGAGACCCAGTACTTC.

There are a few counts of this clonotype. This chain connects TRBV12-3 or TRBV12-4 to TRBJ2-5, with 7 bases that match TRBD2. Trimming took 5 bases from V and 1 from J; bases not matched to a gene: 4. The CDR3 totals 14 residues. CDR3 coding DNA: TGTGCCAGCAGTAGAACTAGCGTCCAAGAGACCCAGTACTTC. This sequence encodes CASSRTSVQETQYF.

This chain joins TRBV29-1 and TRBJ2-7, with D possibly called TRBD1 or TRBD2 (5 bases each). From germline, CDR1 is SQVTM and CDR2 ANQGSEA. The CDR3 has 13 amino acids. The V end was cut by 2 bases, the J end by 2 bases, with 10 bases between. The CDR3 region has the DNA TGCAGCGTTGAAAAGGGGACCGCCTACGAGCAGTACTTC. As protein: CSVEKGTAYEQYF.

This clonotype was seen more than once but under ten times. V gene TRBV10-3 combines with J gene TRBJ2-5, with a weak D call TRBD1 (5 bases). V was clipped by 0 bases and J by 2 bases, with 10 bases between them. Germline V gene data show CDR1 as ENHRY and CDR2 as SYGVKD. CDR3 length: 15 amino acids. CDR3 region: CAISESGDRQETQYF. The CDR3 DNA sequence: TGTGCCATCAGTGAGTCTGGAGACAGACAAGAGACCCAGTACTTC.

In its sample, this clonotype was seen many times. The chain has TRBV14 and TRBJ2-1; TRBD1 matches at 7 bases. Losses at the gene ends were 4 bases for V and 10 bases for J; bases not matched to a gene: 4. The CDR3 spans 12 residues. The germline CDR1 and CDR2 sequences are SGHDN and FVKESK. Here the CDR3 reads CASSRQGWEQFF. CDR3 bases: TGTGCCAGCAGCCGACAGGGTTGGGAGCAGTTCTTC.

V and J are TRBV28 and TRBJ1-4, with D possibly TRBD1 on 6 matching bases. The CDR3 has 15 residues. CDR1 MDHEN and CDR2 SYDVKM come from the germline V gene. V lost 5 bases, J lost 8 bases, and 18 bases lay in between. In DNA, the CDR3 is TGTGCCAGCAGTGCTCGCTGGACAGATTCCGAAAAACTGTTTTTT. Protein sequence: CASSARWTDSEKLFF.

This clonotype was recorded a few times. V usage is TRBV4-1 and J usage is TRBJ1-5; 7 nucleotides align to TRBD1. This CDR3 has 16 amino acids. Germline loops: CDR1 MGHRA, CDR2 YSYEKL. The ends lost 1 base at V and 7 bases at J; junction bases unmatched: 10. In DNA form, the CDR3 reads TGCGCCAGCAGCCAAGGTAGGGGGCAAACTGGACAGCCCCAGCATTTT. This translates into CASSQGRGQTGQPQHF.

This clonotype appeared a few times. This rearrangement joins TRBV6-5 to TRBJ2-7; D possibly corresponds to TRBD2 (6 bases). V was cut by 4 bases and J by 0 bases, with 16 bases left in between. From germline, CDR1 is MNHEY and CDR2 SVGAGI. This CDR3 is built from 16 residues. In DNA form, the CDR3 reads TGTGCCAGCAGTTCCCTCGGGAGCGGGTCCTCCTACGAGCAGTACTTC. Its translation: CASSSLGSGSSYEQYF.

This clonotype was counted ten times or more. This chain connects TRBV28 to TRBJ2-1; D remains unclear. The V gene's germline CDR1 is MDHEN and CDR2 SYDVKM. This CDR3 is 16 amino acids long. V was trimmed by 2 bases and J by 7 bases, leaving 18 bases between them. CDR3 DNA: TGTGCCAGCAGTTTAGGCCCGGGCCCCTTGGGGAATGAGCAGTTCTTC. Protein sequence: CASSLGPGPLGNEQFF.